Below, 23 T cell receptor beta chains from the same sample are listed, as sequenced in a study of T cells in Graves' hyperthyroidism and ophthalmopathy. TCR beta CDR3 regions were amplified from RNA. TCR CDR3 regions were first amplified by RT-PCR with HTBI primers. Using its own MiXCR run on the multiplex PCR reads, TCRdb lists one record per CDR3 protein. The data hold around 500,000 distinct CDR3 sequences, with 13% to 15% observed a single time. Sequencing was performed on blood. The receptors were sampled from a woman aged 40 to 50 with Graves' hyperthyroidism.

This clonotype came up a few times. CDR3 region: CASSAHTGGPGYEQFF. The CDR3 region has the DNA TGTGCCAGCAGTGCACATACCGGAGGGCCGGGGTATGAGCAGTTCTTC. The rearrangement joins TRBV6-1 to TRBJ2-1, with D maybe TRBD2 (6 bases). This CDR3 comprises 16 residues. The germline V gene has CDR1 MNHNS and CDR2 SASEGT. V was shortened by 4 bases and J by 8 bases, with 21 bases between the two germline ends.

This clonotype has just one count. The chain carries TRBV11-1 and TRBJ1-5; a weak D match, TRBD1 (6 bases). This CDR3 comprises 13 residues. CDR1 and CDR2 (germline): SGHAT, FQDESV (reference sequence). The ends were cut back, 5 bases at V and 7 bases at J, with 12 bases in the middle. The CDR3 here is CASSPRGGQPQHF. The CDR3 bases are TGTGCCAGCAGCCCCAGGGGTGGGCAGCCCCAGCATTTT. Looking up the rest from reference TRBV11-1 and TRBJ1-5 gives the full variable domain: EAEVAQSPRYKITEKSQAVAFWCDPISGHATLYWYRQILGQGPELLVQFQDESVVDDSQLPKDRFSAERLKGVDSTLKIQPAELGDSAMYLCASSPRGGQPQHFGDGTRLSIL.

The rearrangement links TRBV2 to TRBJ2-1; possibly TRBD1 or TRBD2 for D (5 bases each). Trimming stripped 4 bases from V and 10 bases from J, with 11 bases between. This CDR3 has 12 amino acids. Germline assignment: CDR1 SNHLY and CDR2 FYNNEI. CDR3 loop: CASSVRGAEQFF. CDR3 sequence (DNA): TGTGCCAGCAGTGTTAGAGGGGCCGAGCAGTTCTTC.

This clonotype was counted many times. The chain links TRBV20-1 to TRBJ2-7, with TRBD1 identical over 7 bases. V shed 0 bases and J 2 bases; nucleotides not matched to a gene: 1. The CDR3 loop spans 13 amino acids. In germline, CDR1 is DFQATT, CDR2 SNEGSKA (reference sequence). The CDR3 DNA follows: TGCAGTGCTAGAGATCAGGGGGCCTACGAGCAGTACTTC. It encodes CSARDQGAYEQYF.

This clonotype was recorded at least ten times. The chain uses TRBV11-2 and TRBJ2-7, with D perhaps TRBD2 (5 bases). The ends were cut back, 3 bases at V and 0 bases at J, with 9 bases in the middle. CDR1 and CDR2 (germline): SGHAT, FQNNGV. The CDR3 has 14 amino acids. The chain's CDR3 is CASSFVDSSYEQYF. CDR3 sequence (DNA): TGTGCCAGCAGCTTTGTGGACTCCTCCTACGAGCAGTACTTC.

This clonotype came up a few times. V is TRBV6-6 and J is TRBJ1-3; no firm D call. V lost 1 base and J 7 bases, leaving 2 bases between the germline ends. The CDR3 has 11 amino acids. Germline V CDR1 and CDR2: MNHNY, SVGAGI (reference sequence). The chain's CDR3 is CASSYLNTIYF. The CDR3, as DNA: TGTGCCAGCAGTTACTTGAACACCATATATTTT.

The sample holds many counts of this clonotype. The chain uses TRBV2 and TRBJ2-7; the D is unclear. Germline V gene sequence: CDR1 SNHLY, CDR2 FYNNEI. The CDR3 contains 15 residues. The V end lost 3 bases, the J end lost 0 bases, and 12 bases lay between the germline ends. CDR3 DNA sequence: TGTGCCAGCAGTGAGGTTGGGCGGAGCTCCTACGAGCAGTACTTC. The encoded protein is CASSEVGRSSYEQYF.

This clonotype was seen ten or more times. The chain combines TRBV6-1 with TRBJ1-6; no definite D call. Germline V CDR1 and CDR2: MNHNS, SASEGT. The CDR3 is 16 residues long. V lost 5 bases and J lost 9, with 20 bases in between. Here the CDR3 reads CASSFQRVGNSSPLHF. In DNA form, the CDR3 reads TGTGCCAGCAGTTTTCAGAGAGTAGGGAACAGTTCACCCCTCCACTTT.

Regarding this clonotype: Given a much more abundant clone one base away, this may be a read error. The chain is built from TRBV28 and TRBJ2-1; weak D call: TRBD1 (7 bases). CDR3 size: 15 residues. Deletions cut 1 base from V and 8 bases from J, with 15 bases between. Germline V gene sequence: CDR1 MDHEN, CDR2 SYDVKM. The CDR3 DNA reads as TGTGCCAGCAGTTTATTTCAGGGGGGAATGCATGAGCAGTTCTTC. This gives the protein CASSLFQGGMHEQFF.

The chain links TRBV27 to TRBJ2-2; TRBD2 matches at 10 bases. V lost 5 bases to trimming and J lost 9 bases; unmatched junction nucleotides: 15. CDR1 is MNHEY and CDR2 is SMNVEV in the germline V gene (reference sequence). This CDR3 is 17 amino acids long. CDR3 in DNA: TGTGCCAGCAGTACTACAGCCGGGACTAGCGTGGTTAGGGAGCTGTTTTTT. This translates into CASSTTAGTSVVRELFF.

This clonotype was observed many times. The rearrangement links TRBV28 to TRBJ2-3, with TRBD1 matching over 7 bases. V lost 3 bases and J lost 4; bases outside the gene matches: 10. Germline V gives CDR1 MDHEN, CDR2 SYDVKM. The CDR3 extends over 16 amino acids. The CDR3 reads CASSFLTGRSADTQYF. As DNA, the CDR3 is TGTGCCAGCAGTTTTCTGACAGGGCGGAGTGCAGATACGCAGTATTTT.

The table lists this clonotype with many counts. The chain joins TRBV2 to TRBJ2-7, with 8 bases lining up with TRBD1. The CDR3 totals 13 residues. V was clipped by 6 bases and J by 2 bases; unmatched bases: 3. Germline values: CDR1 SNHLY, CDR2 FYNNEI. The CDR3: CASRQQGAYEQYF. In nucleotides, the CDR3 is TGTGCCAGCAGGCAACAGGGGGCCTACGAGCAGTACTTC.

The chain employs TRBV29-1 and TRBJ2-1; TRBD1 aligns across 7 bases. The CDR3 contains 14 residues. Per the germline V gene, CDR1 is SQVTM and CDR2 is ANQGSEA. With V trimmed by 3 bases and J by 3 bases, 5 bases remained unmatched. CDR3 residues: CSVDGTVGYNEQFF. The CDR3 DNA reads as TGCAGCGTTGATGGGACAGTAGGCTACAATGAGCAGTTCTTC.

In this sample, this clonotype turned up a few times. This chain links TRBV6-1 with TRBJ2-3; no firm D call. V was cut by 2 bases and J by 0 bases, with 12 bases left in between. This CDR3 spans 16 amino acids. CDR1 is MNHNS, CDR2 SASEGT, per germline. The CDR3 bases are TGTGCCAGCAGTGAAACGGCTCTTACTAGCACAGATACGCAGTATTTT. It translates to CASSETALTSTDTQYF.

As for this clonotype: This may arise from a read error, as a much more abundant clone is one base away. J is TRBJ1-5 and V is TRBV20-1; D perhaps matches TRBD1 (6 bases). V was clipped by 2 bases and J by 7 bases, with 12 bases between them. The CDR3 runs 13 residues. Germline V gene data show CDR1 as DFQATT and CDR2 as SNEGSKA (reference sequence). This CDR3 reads CSARLYGQQPQHF. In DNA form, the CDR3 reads TGCAGTGCTAGATTATACGGACAGCAGCCCCAGCATTTT.

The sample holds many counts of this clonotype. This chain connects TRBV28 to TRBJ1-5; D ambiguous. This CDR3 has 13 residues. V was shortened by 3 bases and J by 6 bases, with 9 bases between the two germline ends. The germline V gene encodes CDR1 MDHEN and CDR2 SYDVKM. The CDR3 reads CASSFGKGQPQHF. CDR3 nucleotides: TGTGCCAGCAGTTTCGGCAAAGGTCAGCCCCAGCATTTT.

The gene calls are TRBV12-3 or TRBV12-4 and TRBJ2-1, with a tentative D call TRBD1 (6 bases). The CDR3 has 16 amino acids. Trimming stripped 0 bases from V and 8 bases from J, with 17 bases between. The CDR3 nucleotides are TGTGCCAGCAGTTTAGCGGGGCCCAGGGGTTTCCATGAGCAGTTCTTC. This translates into CASSLAGPRGFHEQFF.

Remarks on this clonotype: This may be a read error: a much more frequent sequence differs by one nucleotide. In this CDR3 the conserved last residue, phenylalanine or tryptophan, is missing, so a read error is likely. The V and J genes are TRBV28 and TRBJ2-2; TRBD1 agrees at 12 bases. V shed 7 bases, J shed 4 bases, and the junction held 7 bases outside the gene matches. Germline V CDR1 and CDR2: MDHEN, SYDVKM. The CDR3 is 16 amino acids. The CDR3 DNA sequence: TGTGCCAGCATTGGGACAGGGGGCTTTGGCACCGGGGAGCTGTTTCTT. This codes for CASIGTGGFGTGELFL.

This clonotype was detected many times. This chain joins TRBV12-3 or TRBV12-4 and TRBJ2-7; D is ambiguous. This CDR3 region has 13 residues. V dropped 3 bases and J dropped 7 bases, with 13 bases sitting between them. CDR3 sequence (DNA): TGTGCCAGCAGTTTTGGGGAATATGAGGAGCAGTACTTC. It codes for CASSFGEYEEQYF.

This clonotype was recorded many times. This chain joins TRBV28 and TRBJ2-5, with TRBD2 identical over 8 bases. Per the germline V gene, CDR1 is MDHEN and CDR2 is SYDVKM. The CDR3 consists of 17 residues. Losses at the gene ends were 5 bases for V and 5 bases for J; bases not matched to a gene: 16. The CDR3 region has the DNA TGTGCCAGCAGTCCCGGGACTAGTTTTGGCCTGTGGGAGACCCAGTACTTC. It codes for CASSPGTSFGLWETQYF.

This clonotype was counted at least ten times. The CDR3: CASSQDGTSSGNEQFF. The CDR3 DNA reads as TGCGCCAGCAGCCAAGATGGGACTAGCTCAGGCAATGAGCAGTTCTTC. This chain connects TRBV4-1 to TRBJ2-1; 9 nucleotides match TRBD2. Germline assignment: CDR1 MGHRA and CDR2 YSYEKL. V shed 0 bases and J 6 bases; nucleotides not matched to a gene: 6. CDR3 length equals 16 residues.

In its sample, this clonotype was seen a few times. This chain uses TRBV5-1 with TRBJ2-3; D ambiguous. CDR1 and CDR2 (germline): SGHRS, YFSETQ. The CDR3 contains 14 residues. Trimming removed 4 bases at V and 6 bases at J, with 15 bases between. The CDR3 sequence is CASSQPEGTDTQYF. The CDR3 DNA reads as TGCGCCAGCAGCCAACCAGAAGGAACGGATACGCAGTATTTT. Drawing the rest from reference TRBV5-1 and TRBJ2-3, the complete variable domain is KAGVTQTPRYLIKTRGQQVTLSCSPISGHRSVSWYQQTPGQGLQFLFEYFSETQRNKGNFPGRFSGRQFSNSRSEMNVSTLELGDSALYLCASSQPEGTDTQYFGPGTRLTVL.

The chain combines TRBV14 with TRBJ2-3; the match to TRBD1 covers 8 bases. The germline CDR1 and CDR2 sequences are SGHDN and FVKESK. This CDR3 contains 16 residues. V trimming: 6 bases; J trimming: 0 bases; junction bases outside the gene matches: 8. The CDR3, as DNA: TGTGCCAGCAGTCTAGACAGGGGCTACAGCACAGATACGCAGTATTTT. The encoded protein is CASSLDRGYSTDTQYF.